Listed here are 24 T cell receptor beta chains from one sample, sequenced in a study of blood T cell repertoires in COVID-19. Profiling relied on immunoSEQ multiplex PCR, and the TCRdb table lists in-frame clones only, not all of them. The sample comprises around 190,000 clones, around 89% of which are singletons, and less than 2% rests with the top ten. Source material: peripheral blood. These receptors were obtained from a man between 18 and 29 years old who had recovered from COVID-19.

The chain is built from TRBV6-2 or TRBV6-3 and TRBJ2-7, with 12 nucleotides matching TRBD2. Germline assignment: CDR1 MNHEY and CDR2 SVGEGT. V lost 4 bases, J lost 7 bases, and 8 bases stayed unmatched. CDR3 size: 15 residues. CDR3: CASSFMTSGRGEQYF. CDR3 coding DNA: TGTGCCAGCAGTTTCATGACTAGCGGGAGAGGGGAGCAGTACTTC.

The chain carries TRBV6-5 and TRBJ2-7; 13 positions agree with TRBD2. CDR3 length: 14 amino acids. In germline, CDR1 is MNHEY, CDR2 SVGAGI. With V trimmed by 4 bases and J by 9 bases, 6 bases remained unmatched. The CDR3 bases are TGTGCCAGCAGTTCCGGGACTAGCGGGAAGGTGCAGTACTTC. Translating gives CASSSGTSGKVQYF.

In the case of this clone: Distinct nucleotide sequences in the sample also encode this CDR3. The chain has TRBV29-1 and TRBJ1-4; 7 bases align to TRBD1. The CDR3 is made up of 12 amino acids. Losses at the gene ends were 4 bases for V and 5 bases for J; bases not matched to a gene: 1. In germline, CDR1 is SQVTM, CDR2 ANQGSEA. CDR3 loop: CSVGQGNEKLFF. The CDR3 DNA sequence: TGCAGCGTTGGACAGGGAAATGAAAAACTGTTTTTT.

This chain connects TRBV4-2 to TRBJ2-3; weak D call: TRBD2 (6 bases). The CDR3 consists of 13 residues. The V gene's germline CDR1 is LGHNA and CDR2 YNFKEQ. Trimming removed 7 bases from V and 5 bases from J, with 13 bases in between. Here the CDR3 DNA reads TGTGCCAGCACCGACGGGCGGGGAGATACGCAGTATTTT. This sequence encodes CASTDGRGDTQYF.

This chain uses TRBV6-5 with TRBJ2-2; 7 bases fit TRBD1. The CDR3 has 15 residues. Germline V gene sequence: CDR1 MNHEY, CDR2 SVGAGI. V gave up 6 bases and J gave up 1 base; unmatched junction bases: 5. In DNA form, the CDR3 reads TGTGCCAGCAGCACCGGGACAGTGAACACCGGGGAGCTGTTTTTT. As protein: CASSTGTVNTGELFF.

CDR3 loop: CASREQGRNTGELFF. The DNA of the CDR3 is TGTGCCAGCAGGGAACAGGGGAGGAACACCGGGGAGCTGTTTTTT. The chain links TRBV2 to TRBJ2-2; TRBD1 aligns across 7 bases. Germline V gene lookup returns CDR1 SNHLY and CDR2 FYNNEI. CDR3 length equals 15 residues. V lost 6 bases, J lost 1 base, and 5 bases stayed unmatched.

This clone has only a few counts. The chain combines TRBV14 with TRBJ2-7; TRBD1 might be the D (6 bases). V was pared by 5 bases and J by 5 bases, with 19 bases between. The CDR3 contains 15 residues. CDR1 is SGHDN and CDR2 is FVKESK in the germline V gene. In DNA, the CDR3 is TGTGCCAGCAGCTACCTGGACAGACGAGAGAACGAGCAGTACTTC. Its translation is CASSYLDRRENEQYF.

For the CDR3, the DNA is TGTGCCAGCAGTACCCCGGTGCGTGAAGCTTTCTTT. Translating it yields CASSTPVREAFF. This rearrangement joins TRBV28 to TRBJ1-1; D remains unclear. There are 12 residues in the CDR3. From germline, CDR1 is MDHEN and CDR2 SYDVKM. Trimming removed 5 bases from V and 7 bases from J, with 11 bases in between.

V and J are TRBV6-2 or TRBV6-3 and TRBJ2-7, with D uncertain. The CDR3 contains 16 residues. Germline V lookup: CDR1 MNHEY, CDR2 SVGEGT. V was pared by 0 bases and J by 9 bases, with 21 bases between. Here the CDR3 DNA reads TGTGCCAGCAGTTACTCTGTTCCGGCGGCTAGTAGTGTGCAGTACTTC. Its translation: CASSYSVPAASSVQYF.

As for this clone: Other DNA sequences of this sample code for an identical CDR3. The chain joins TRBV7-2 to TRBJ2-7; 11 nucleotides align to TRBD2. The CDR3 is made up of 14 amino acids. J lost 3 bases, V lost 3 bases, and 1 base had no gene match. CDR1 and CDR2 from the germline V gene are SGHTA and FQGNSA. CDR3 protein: CASSLTSGNYEQYF. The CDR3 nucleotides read TGTGCCAGCAGCTTGACTAGCGGGAACTACGAGCAGTACTTC.

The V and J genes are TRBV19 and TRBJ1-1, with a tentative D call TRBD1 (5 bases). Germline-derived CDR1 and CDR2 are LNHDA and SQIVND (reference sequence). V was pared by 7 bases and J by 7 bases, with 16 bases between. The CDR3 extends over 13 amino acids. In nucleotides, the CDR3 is TGTGCCAGTATGGTTTGGGGCCCGTATGAAGCTTTCTTT. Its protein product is CASMVWGPYEAFF.

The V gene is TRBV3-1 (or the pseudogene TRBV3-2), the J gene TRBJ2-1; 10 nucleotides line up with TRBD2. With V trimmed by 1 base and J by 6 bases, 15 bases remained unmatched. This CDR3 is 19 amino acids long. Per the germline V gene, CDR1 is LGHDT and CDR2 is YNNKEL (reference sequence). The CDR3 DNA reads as TGTGCCAGCAGCCAAGGTCCTCCGTGGCCAGCGGGAGGGCCCAATGAGCAGTTCTTC. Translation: CASSQGPPWPAGGPNEQFF.

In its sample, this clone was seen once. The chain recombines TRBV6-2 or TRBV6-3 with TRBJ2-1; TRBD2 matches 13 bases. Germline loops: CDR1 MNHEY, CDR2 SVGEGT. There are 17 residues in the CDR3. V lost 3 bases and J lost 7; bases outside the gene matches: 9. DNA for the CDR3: TGTGCCAGCAGTTATGGACTAGCGGGAGATTTCAAGAATGAGCAGTTCTTC. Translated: CASSYGLAGDFKNEQFF.

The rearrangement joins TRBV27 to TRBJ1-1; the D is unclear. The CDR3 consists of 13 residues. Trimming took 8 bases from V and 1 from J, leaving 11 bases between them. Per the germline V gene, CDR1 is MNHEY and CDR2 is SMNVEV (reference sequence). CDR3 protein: CASRYPGNTEAFF. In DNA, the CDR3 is TGTGCCAGCCGATACCCCGGGAACACTGAAGCTTTCTTT.

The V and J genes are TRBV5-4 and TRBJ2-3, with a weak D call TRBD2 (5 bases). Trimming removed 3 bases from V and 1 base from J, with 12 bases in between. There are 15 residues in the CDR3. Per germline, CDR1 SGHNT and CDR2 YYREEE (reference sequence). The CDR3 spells CASSSGLLGTDTQYF. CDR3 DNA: TGTGCCAGCAGCTCCGGACTCCTCGGCACAGATACGCAGTATTTT. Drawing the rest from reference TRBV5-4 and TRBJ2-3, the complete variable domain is ETGVTQSPTHLIKTRGQQVTLRCSSQSGHNTVSWYQQALGQGPQFIFQYYREEENGRGNFPPRFSGLQFPNYSSELNVNALELDDSALYLCASSSGLLGTDTQYFGPGTRLTVL.

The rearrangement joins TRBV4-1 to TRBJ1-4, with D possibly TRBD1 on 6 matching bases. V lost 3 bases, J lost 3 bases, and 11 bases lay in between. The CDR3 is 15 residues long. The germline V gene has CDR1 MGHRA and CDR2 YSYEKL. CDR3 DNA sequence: TGCGCCAGCAGCCAGGGGGCGGGAGCTAATGAAAAACTGTTTTTT. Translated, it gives CASSQGAGANEKLFF.

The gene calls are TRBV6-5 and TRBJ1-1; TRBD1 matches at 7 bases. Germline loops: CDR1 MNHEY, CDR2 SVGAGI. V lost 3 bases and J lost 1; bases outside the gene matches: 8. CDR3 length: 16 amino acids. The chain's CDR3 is CASSYFPGTANTEAFF. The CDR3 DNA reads TGTGCCAGCAGTTATTTTCCAGGGACAGCGAACACTGAAGCTTTCTTT.

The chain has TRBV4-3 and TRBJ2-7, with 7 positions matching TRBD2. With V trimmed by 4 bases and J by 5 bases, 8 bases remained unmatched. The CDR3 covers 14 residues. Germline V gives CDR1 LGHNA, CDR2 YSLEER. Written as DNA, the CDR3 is TGCGCCAGCAGCCCCTCAGCGGGGAACCACGAGCAGTACTTC. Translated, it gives CASSPSAGNHEQYF.

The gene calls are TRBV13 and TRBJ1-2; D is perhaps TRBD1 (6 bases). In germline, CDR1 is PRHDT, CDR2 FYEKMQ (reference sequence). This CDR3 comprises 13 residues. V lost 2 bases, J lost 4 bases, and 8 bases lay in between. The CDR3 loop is CASSLTGIYGYTF. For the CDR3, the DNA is TGTGCCAGCAGCTTAACAGGGATCTATGGCTACACCTTC.

The CDR3: CASSLGTPLVGNIQYF. The CDR3, as DNA: TGTGCCAGCAGCTTAGGTACCCCATTGGTCGGAAACATTCAGTACTTC. The chain recombines TRBV7-2 with TRBJ2-4, with no clear D. Germline values: CDR1 SGHTA, CDR2 FQGNSA. This CDR3 has 16 amino acids. V gave up 1 base and J gave up 6 bases, with 16 bases separating them.

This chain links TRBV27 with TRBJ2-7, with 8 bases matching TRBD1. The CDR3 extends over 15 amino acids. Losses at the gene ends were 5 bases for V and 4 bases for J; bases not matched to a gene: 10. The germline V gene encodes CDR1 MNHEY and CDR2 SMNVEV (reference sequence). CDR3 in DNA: TGTGCCAGCAGTCCGAGGACAGGGATCGGATACGAGCAGTACTTC. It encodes CASSPRTGIGYEQYF.

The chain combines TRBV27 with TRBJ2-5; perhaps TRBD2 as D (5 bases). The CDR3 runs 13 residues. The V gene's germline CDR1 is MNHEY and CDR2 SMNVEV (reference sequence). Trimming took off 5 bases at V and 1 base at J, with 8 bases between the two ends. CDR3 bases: TGTGCCAGCAGTCGGACTTTCCAAGAGACCCAGTACTTC. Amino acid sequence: CASSRTFQETQYF.

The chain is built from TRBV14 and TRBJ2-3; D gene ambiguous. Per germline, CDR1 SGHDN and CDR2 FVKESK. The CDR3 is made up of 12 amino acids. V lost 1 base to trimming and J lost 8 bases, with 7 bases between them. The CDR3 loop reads CASSQGRSTQYF. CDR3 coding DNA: TGTGCCAGCAGCCAAGGGCGGAGTACGCAGTATTTT.

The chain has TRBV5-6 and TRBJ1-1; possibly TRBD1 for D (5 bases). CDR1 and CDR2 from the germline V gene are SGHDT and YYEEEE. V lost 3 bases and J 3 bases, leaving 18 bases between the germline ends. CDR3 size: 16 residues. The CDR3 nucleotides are TGTGCCAGCAGCTGGAGACAGTTGGGGCCCTACACTGAAGCTTTCTTT. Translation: CASSWRQLGPYTEAFF.